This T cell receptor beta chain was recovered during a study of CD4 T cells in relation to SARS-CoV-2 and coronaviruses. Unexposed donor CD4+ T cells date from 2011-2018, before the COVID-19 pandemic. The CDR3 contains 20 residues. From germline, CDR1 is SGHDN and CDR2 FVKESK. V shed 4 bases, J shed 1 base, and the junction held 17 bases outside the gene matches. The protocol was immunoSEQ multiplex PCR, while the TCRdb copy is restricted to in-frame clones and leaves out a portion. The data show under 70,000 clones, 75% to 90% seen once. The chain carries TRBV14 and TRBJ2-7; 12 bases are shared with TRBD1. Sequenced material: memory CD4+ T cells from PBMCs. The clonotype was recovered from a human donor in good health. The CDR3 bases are TGTGCCAGCAGCCCCGGGCAGGGGACAGGGGGCCCGAAGGGGTCCTACGAGCAGTACTTC. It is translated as CASSPGQGTGGPKGSYEQYF.